The entry below gives a single T cell receptor (beta chain) sequence along with its context. The sample is drawn from a study of blood T cell repertoires in COVID-19. The wider study: PBMCs, B-cell-depleted T cells, or T cells provided the cDNA or gDNA that made up the material.

Participants were placed into cohorts based on the clinical history they reported. The CDR3 totals 13 residues. The V and J ends lost 6 bases and 3 bases respectively, with 10 bases between them. Source study methods: Counts of nucleated cells, estimated from reference gene primer amplification, were obtained. The data were produced by immunoSEQ multiplex PCR, yet TCRdb's version contains in-frame clones alone and is incomplete. The V and J calls and clone size come from that table; D and trimming were worked out from the DNA. Seen here are 200,000 to 250,000 clones, about 85% observed once, and the top ten hold about a tenth.

The source of this sequence is a man aged 25-45 years who had recovered from COVID-19. The genes are TRBV12-3 or TRBV12-4 and TRBJ2-3, with D possibly being TRBD1 (6 bases). The sequencing input was PBMCs or T cells enriched from blood (not recorded which). CDR3 DNA: TGTGCCAGCAGCCACACAGGGACAGATACGCAGTATTTT. Translating gives CASSHTGTDTQYF.